Listed below are T cell receptor beta chains from one sample, sequenced in a study of OX40 agonist ivuxolimab in advanced cancers. Produced via immunoSEQ multiplex PCR; TCRdb's table is partial and in-frame only. In the table there are roughly 9,700 clones, just over 75% of which are singletons. The source was CD4+ or CD8+ T cells sorted from blood, collected in a trial of the OX40 agonist ivuxolimab. The receptors stem from an adult with an advanced solid tumor such as melanoma, head and neck, liver or kidney cancer. CDR3s include the opening cysteine and the closing phenylalanine or tryptophan. The D gene is left open where the match is weak. Some rows have no size entry. The others give once, few or many, or a class for an expanded clone.

clone size,J gene,V gene,D gene,CDR3 DNA,CDR3 protein
.,TRBJ2-5,TRBV7-2,.,TGTGCCAGCAGCCTGAAGGACCCCCAAGAGACCCAGTACTTC,CASSLKDPQETQYF
.,TRBJ2-2,TRBV5-1,.,TGCGCCAGCAGCTTCGGTGGAAGCGGGAACACCGGGGAGCTGTTTTTT,CASSFGGSGNTGELFF
.,TRBJ2-5,TRBV28,TRBD2,TGTGCCAGCAGTTCTCCGCCCAAGCGGGAGGTGTACCAAGAGACCCAGTACTTC,CASSSPPKREVYQETQYF
.,TRBJ1-1,TRBV19,.,TGTGCCAGTAGTATTGATGTAACGGGTTCCAGGCCTGAAGCTTTCTTT,CASSIDVTGSRPEAFF
.,TRBJ2-6,TRBV15,.,TGTGCCACCAGCAGAGATCACAGCTCTGGGGCCAACGTCCTGACTTTC,CATSRDHSSGANVLTF
few,TRBJ2-5,TRBV5-1,TRBD2,TGCGCCAGCAGCGGGGAGGGCTCCCGAGAGACCCAGTACTTC,CASSGEGSRETQYF
.,TRBJ2-7,TRBV6-7,.,TGTGCCAGCAGTCTGGACGGCTCCTACGAGCAGTACTTC,CASSLDGSYEQYF
once,TRBJ2-1,TRBV7-9,TRBD1,TGTGCCAGCAGCCGCTATCCGGGACAGGGGGCATACAATGAGCAGTTCTTC,CASSRYPGQGAYNEQFF
few,TRBJ2-7,TRBV7-9,.,TGTGCCAGCAGCTTATCTTTGGGGACTTTCTCCTACGAGCAGTACTTC,CASSLSLGTFSYEQYF
.,TRBJ2-5,TRBV6-1,.,TGTGCCAGCAGTGATGGAACAGGGAGAATTTTCGGAGAGACCCAGTACTTC,CASSDGTGRIFGETQYF
once,TRBJ2-3,TRBV2,TRBD2,TGTGCCAGCAGTGATAATCTAGCGGGGGCGCAGTATTTT,CASSDNLAGAQYF
.,TRBJ1-2,TRBV27,.,TGTGCCAGCAGACCGGGACGGAACTATGGCTACACCTTC,CASRPGRNYGYTF
.,TRBJ2-1,TRBV2,.,TGTGCCAGCAGTGGAGGTGGTGCCTCCTTGGGCCAGAGGAATGGCAATGAGCAGTTCTTC,CASSGGGASLGQRNGNEQFF
.,TRBJ2-5,TRBV4-1,TRBD2,TGCGCCAGCAGCCAAGAACTAGCGGGACCCCAAGAGACCCAGTACTTC,CASSQELAGPQETQYF
.,TRBJ1-1,TRBV14,.,TGTGCCAGCAGCCAAGGGGCAGGGGTTAACACTGAAGCTTTCTTT,CASSQGAGVNTEAFF